This T cell receptor (beta chain) is from a study of blood T cell repertoires in COVID-19. Study in general: Acute and convalescent COVID-19 samples came from the United States, Italy and Spain. T cells, B-cell-depleted T cells, or PBMCs supplied cDNA or gDNA.

Original analysis: Researchers report that nucleated cell counts were estimated from reference gene primer amplification. Generated by immunoSEQ multiplex PCR, the TCRdb table keeps only in-frame clones and is missing some. The V and J calls and the clone size are those of that table, but D and trimming were determined from the DNA. The sample shows around 200,000 clones, 85% to 90% of them seen only once. The length of the CDR3 is 15 residues. Trimming took off 3 bases at V and 7 bases at J, with 15 bases between the two ends. CDR1 and CDR2 (germline): WNHNN, SYGVQD (reference sequence). The clonotype was recovered from a woman older than 75 in a cohort sampled during active or convalescent COVID-19. The chain employs TRBV10-1 and TRBJ1-4, with D unresolved. The sample was peripheral blood. The CDR3 DNA reads TGCGCCAGCAGTGATGTACGGGGAGTTCGTGAAAAACTGTTTTTT. Translation gives CASSDVRGVREKLFF.